The 18 T cell receptor beta chains listed next were all sequenced from one sample in a study of T-cell reconstitution after alpha-beta-depleted transplantation in children. Unique molecular identifiers were incorporated into the prepared TCRbeta library. TCRdb re-analysed the PCR reads in MiXCR, keeping a single row per CDR3 protein. The sample has around 370,000 distinct CDR3 sequences, around 10% seen once; the top ten hold around 2.3%. The sample in question was PBMCs from the stem cell graft donor, obtained from the stem cell graft. Receptor source: a human donor who donated a stem cell graft to a child with acute lymphoblastic leukemia.

The chain employs TRBV4-1 and TRBJ1-3; D is uncertain. The V gene lost 0 bases and the J gene lost 7 bases, with 19 bases spanning the gap. This CDR3 region has 17 residues. Germline CDR1 is MGHRA and CDR2 is YSYEKL. CDR3 residues: CASSQEKLDGGLNTIYF. The CDR3 DNA follows: TGCGCCAGCAGCCAAGAAAAGTTGGACGGCGGATTGAACACCATATATTTT.

The gene calls are TRBV7-3 and TRBJ2-7; the D gene is possibly TRBD2 (7 bases). Trimming took off 5 bases at V and 3 bases at J, with 17 bases between the two ends. Germline CDR1 is SGHTA and CDR2 is FQGTGA. The CDR3 covers 15 residues. In DNA form, the CDR3 reads TGTGCCAGCAGCCCCATGGGGGGGACAAACTACGAGCAGTACTTC. It translates to CASSPMGGTNYEQYF.

This clonotype was detected many times. V and J are TRBV20-1 and TRBJ1-1; 7 bases are shared with TRBD1. V lost 3 bases to trimming and J lost 1 base; unmatched junction nucleotides: 5. Germline V lookup: CDR1 DFQATT, CDR2 SNEGSKA (reference sequence). This CDR3 has 14 amino acids. CDR3 nucleotide sequence: TGCAGTGCTAGGAACAGGGGAAGGAACACTGAAGCTTTCTTT. Its translation is CSARNRGRNTEAFF.

The rearrangement joins TRBV15 to TRBJ1-5, with 8 nucleotides matching TRBD1. The V gene end was trimmed by 6 bases and the J gene end by 6 bases; junction bases not matched to a gene: 4. This CDR3 spans 13 amino acids. Germline V CDR1 and CDR2: LNHNV, YYDKDF (reference sequence). The CDR3 DNA reads TGTGCCACCAGAGGACAGGGAGGTCAGCCCCAGCATTTT. Protein: CATRGQGGQPQHF.

The chain recombines TRBV10-3 with TRBJ2-3; D is unresolved. The CDR3 has 11 residues. The V and J ends lost 6 bases and 2 bases respectively, with 3 bases between them. Germline CDR1 is ENHRY and CDR2 is SYGVKD. The CDR3 bases are TGTGCCATCAGGGACACAGATACGCAGTATTTT. As protein: CAIRDTDTQYF.

J is TRBJ2-5 and V is TRBV5-4, with a possible D match to TRBD2 (6 bases). The germline gives CDR1 SGHNT, CDR2 YYREEE (reference sequence). The CDR3 is 16 amino acids. Trimming shortened V by 6 bases and J by 5 bases, and 23 bases separated the two germline ends. In DNA, the CDR3 is TGTGCCAGCACCGATGTGAGCGGAGGGACTGAGGAGACCCAGTACTTC. This encodes CASTDVSGGTEETQYF.

This clonotype appeared a few times. The chain uses TRBV12-3 or TRBV12-4 and TRBJ2-1; D remains ambiguous. This CDR3 region has 14 residues. The germline V and J ends were trimmed by 3 bases and 9 bases, with 15 bases remaining between them. CDR3 DNA: TGTGCCAGCAGTTTTACGGGTGGACGTGGTGAGCAGTTCTTC. Residues: CASSFTGGRGEQFF.

This clonotype was counted only a few times. This chain links TRBV7-2 with TRBJ1-1; the D gene is possibly TRBD1 (6 bases). The V end was cut by 0 bases, the J end by 3 bases, with 17 bases between. The CDR3 extends over 17 amino acids. CDR1 and CDR2 (germline): SGHTA, FQGNSA. CDR3 region: CASSLAWIQGQDTEAFF. The CDR3 DNA follows: TGTGCCAGCAGCTTAGCATGGATTCAGGGGCAAGACACTGAAGCTTTCTTT. The variable domain in full, completed from reference TRBV7-2 and TRBJ1-1, reads GAGVSQSPSNKVTEKGKDVELRCDPISGHTALYWYRQSLGQGLEFLIYFQGNSAPDKSGLPSDRFSAERTGGSVSTLTIQRTQQEDSAVYLCASSLAWIQGQDTEAFFGQGTRLTVV.

V and J are TRBV7-3 and TRBJ2-7, with 8 bases matching TRBD1. CDR1 is SGHTA, CDR2 FQGTGA, per germline. After removal of 0 bases from V and 2 bases from J, the junction contained 6 bases not matched to a gene. This CDR3 region has 16 residues. The DNA for the CDR3 is TGTGCCAGCAGCTTAACTGGCAGGGGGCTTACCTACGAGCAGTACTTC. This translates into CASSLTGRGLTYEQYF.

This clonotype was recorded at least ten times. V is TRBV5-8 and J is TRBJ2-7, with D possibly matching TRBD1 (6 bases). Trimming removed 2 bases from V and 3 bases from J, with 9 bases in between. The CDR3 totals 13 residues. Germline-derived CDR1 and CDR2 are SGHTS and YDEGEE. The CDR3 loop is CASSFGQFYEQYF. CDR3 in DNA: TGTGCCAGCAGCTTTGGACAGTTCTACGAGCAGTACTTC.

This sequence joins TRBV21-1 and TRBJ2-3; the table's D call, TRBD1, was not checked against the DNA. TRBV21-1 is labeled a pseudogene. The CDR3 extends over 15 amino acids. The CDR3 loop reads CASSRQFFSTDTQYF. The CDR3 nucleotides are TGTGCCAGCAGTCGACAGTTTTTTAGCACAGATACGCAGTATTTT.

This clonotype appeared a few times. The chain combines TRBV15 with TRBJ2-2; 10 bases are a match to TRBD2. In germline, CDR1 is LNHNV, CDR2 YYDKDF (reference sequence). CDR3 length: 16 residues. The J segment lost 5 bases and the V segment lost 6 bases, leaving 9 bases of the junction unmatched. The CDR3 DNA reads as TGTGCCACCAGTAACCGGACTAGCGGCTGGACCGGGGAGCTGTTTTTT. Translating gives CATSNRTSGWTGELFF.

This clonotype was counted a few times. The V call is TRBV5-1, the J call TRBJ2-7; D perhaps matches TRBD2 (6 bases). The CDR3 contains 13 residues. Trimming stripped 4 bases from V and 3 bases from J, with 11 bases between. Germline V gives CDR1 SGHRS, CDR2 YFSETQ. The CDR3, as DNA: TGCGCCAGCAGCCCGGGGGTGATCTACGAGCAGTACTTC. Translation: CASSPGVIYEQYF.

This clonotype has more than one count but fewer than ten. V gene TRBV7-6 combines with J gene TRBJ2-7, with TRBD2 matching over 12 bases. The CDR3 is 17 amino acids. With V trimmed by 0 bases and J by 4 bases, 7 bases remained unmatched. Germline CDR1 and CDR2: SGHVS and FNYEAQ. The CDR3: CASSLAPSGRAGYEQYF. The CDR3, as DNA: TGTGCCAGCAGCTTAGCTCCTAGCGGGAGGGCCGGGTACGAGCAGTACTTC.

This clonotype appeared many times. J is TRBJ1-5 and V is TRBV7-9, with D uncertain. Trimming stripped 0 bases from V and 4 bases from J, with 7 bases between. CDR3 size: 14 residues. Germline lookup yields CDR1 SEHNR and CDR2 FQNEAQ (reference sequence). The CDR3, as DNA: TGTGCCAGCAGCTTAGCAGTGGGGAATCAGCCCCAGCATTTT. Its protein product is CASSLAVGNQPQHF.

The gene calls are TRBV4-1 and TRBJ2-3; D is undetermined. Trimming took off 0 bases at V and 2 bases at J, with 9 bases between the two ends. The length of the CDR3 is 15 residues. Germline V gives CDR1 MGHRA, CDR2 YSYEKL. The CDR3 DNA is TGCGCCAGCAGCCAAGATAGACCCCTCACAGATACGCAGTATTTT. Residues: CASSQDRPLTDTQYF.

The chain combines TRBV12-3 or TRBV12-4 with TRBJ2-1; D is perhaps TRBD1 or TRBD2 (5 bases each). V lost 4 bases to trimming and J lost 11 bases, with 15 bases between them. The CDR3 contains 13 residues. CDR3 residues: CASSSRGVRQQFF. The CDR3 coding sequence is TGTGCCAGCAGTTCAAGAGGGGTCCGCCAGCAGTTCTTC.

This clonotype has only a few counts. V usage is TRBV5-1 and J usage is TRBJ2-1; TRBD1 matches at 9 bases. V shed 6 bases and J 7 bases; nucleotides not matched to a gene: 8. The CDR3 loop spans 14 amino acids. The germline V gene encodes CDR1 SGHRS and CDR2 YFSETQ. CDR3 region: CASKTGGGENEQFF. The DNA of the CDR3 is TGCGCCAGCAAGACAGGGGGGGGTGAAAATGAGCAGTTCTTC.